At least ten counts were recorded for the clone carrying this TCR beta chain. Its antigen is undetermined. The sample belongs to a study of T-cell memory formation after mild COVID-19. Looking at the study overall: Most TCR clusters belonged to a single donor. Study-wide points: Mainly CM and EM harbored the contracting CD4+ clones; mainly EMRA harbored the CD8+ ones.

Germline CDR1 reads SGHAT; CDR2 reads FQNNGV. The CDR3 has 15 amino acids. V was trimmed by 0 bases and J by 2 bases, leaving 10 bases between them. TCR alpha and TCR beta cDNA libraries carrying sample barcodes and UMIs were produced by 5'RACE using constant-segment primers. TCRdb ran MiXCR on the 5' RACE reads and lists one entry per CDR3 protein. In the table there are roughly 620,000 distinct CDR3 sequences, around 17% of which are singletons. Sequenced: PBMCs or a T cell subset sorted from them (not recorded which). The chain uses TRBV11-2 and TRBJ2-5, with TRBD2 as a possible D gene (6 bases). The source is an adult woman who had mild COVID-19 (a few samples of this study predate the infection). Cell type and time point are not known. The CDR3 bases are TGTGCCAGCAGCTTAGAATTCGGGAGTCAAGAGACCCAGTACTTC. Translating it yields CASSLEFGSQETQYF.